This TCR beta chain is from a study of blood T cell repertoires in COVID-19. This clone was seen once. The data were produced by immunoSEQ multiplex PCR, yet TCRdb's version contains in-frame clones alone and is incomplete. The sample holds 230,000 or so clones, 65% to 85% seen once. Looked up from germline, CDR1 is LNHNV and CDR2 is YYDKDF (reference sequence). V trimming: 4 bases; J trimming: 1 base; junction bases outside the gene matches: 2. The CDR3 runs 14 residues. This clonotype was sampled from a man in his fifties with active or convalescent COVID-19. The chain links TRBV15 to TRBJ2-7, with 9 bases identical to TRBD1. The sample comprised peripheral blood. CDR3 DNA: TGTGCCACCAGCACGGACAGGGGTTCCTACGAGCAGTACTTC. This gives the protein CATSTDRGSYEQYF.